This TCR beta chain came from a study of cytomegalovirus exposure and HLA in healthy donors. The study, taken as a whole, reports: In a later analysis, HLA-associated TCR beta chains were more clonally expanded than equally common others. 164 TCR beta chains were listed as cytomegalovirus-associated.

About this clone itself: The antigen remains unidentified.

The CDR3 loop spans 15 amino acids. J was trimmed by 0 bases and V by 5 bases; bases with no gene match: 6. The germline V gene encodes CDR1 SGHNT and CDR2 YYREEE (reference sequence). Primers for the PCR totalled 60 Vbeta and 13 Jbeta. Libraries were prepared by immunoSEQ multiplex PCR; TCRdb keeps only in-frame clonotypes and omits some of them. In the table there are about 130,000 clones, around 75% of which are singletons. The TCR was taken from a young man in good health and CMV-seronegative. Sample: PBMCs. V gene TRBV5-4 combines with J gene TRBJ2-3; 7 bases fit TRBD1. The CDR3 reads CASSSPDRSTDTQYF. The DNA for the CDR3 is TGTGCCAGCAGTTCTCCGGACAGGAGCACAGATACGCAGTATTTT.